The clone carrying this T cell receptor (beta chain) was recorded at least ten times. Its antigen is not identified. This sample is drawn from a study of HIV-infected patients and healthy controls. V lost 5 bases and J lost 4; bases outside the gene matches: 3. Per germline, CDR1 GTSNPN and CDR2 SVGIG (reference sequence). The CDR3 is made up of 12 amino acids. No cell fractionation was done, so the repertoire covers all unsorted peripheral blood T cells. General observations from the study: HIV-infected patients and controls differed significantly in mean usage of eight alpha and eight beta V genes. No HLA typing of donors was done in this study. Compared with controls, mean Gini indices were significantly raised in HIV-infected repertoires, possibly indicating oligoclonality. During therapy, HIV-associated CDR3s fell significantly in frequency, while CMV-associated CDR3s did not change significantly.

Alpha and beta constant-region primers primed reverse transcription of around 0.5 ug RNA. Separate chain-specific third strand synthesis with multiplexing indices produced the alpha and beta libraries. TCRdb re-derived calls from the 5' RACE reads in MiXCR, one entry per CDR3 protein. The sample consists of more than 15,000 distinct CDR3 sequences, 8.5% to 9.5% of them appearing once. The TCR sequence derives from an adult in good health. Sequences were obtained from blood. This chain links TRBV30 with TRBJ2-3; 7 bases match TRBD1. The CDR3 sequence is CAWGDSSDTQYF. CDR3 nucleotides: TGTGCCTGGGGGGACAGTTCAGATACGCAGTATTTT.